What follows are 30 T cell receptor beta chains derived from one specimen sequenced in a study of cytomegalovirus exposure and HLA in healthy donors. PCR primers comprised 60 Vbeta and 13 Jbeta primers. Data came from immunoSEQ multiplex PCR; TCRdb stores just in-frame clones and leaves some out. This sample carries just over 200,000 clones, 82% of them seen once, and the ten largest clones take less than 3%. The sequencing sample was made of PBMCs. The receptor set was obtained from a woman aged 40 to 49 in good health and CMV-seronegative.

This clone has only one observation. The chain joins TRBV11-2 to TRBJ2-5; 7 bases are a match to TRBD2. The end of the DNA fits TRBJ2-7 better, so the J call may be wrong. CDR1 is SGHAT, CDR2 FQNNGV, per germline. CDR3 length: 17 residues. CDR3: CASSLGRREIRSYEQYF. For the CDR3, the DNA is TGTGCCAGCAGCTTAGGTCGGCGGGAGATAAGATCCTACGAGCAGTACTTC.

The chain carries TRBV9 and TRBJ2-3; 7 bases align to TRBD1. Looked up from germline, CDR1 is SGDLS and CDR2 is YYNGEE. V gave up 7 bases and J gave up 1 base; unmatched junction bases: 3. The CDR3 runs 13 residues. Here the CDR3 reads CASRDSRTDTQYF. In DNA form, the CDR3 reads TGTGCCAGCCGGGACAGCCGCACAGATACGCAGTATTTT.

This sequence joins TRBV30 and TRBJ1-3; 9 nucleotides align to TRBD1. Germline CDR1 and CDR2: GTSNPN and SVGIG (reference sequence). The V segment lost 7 bases and the J segment 0 bases; nucleotides outside the gene matches: 19. This CDR3 is built from 19 residues. CDR3 coding DNA: TGTGCCTCCTTGGCGGGACAGGGATTAAGTTACTTCTCTGGAAACACCATATATTTT. Protein product: CASLAGQGLSYFSGNTIYF.

The chain recombines TRBV10-3 with TRBJ2-3, with 7 nucleotides matching TRBD1. The CDR3 runs to 14 residues. Unmatched junction bases numbered 3, after V lost 6 bases and J lost 0 bases. From germline, CDR1 is ENHRY and CDR2 SYGVKD. The CDR3 protein is CAIRTGQSTDTQYF. The DNA of the CDR3 is TGTGCCATCAGGACGGGACAGAGCACAGATACGCAGTATTTT.

This chain connects TRBV27 to TRBJ2-7; 12 nucleotides line up with TRBD2. J was trimmed by 3 bases and V by 3 bases; bases with no gene match: 0. From germline, CDR1 is MNHEY and CDR2 SMNVEV (reference sequence). This CDR3 spans 14 amino acids. The CDR3 loop reads CASSLTSGSYEQYF. The CDR3 DNA sequence: TGTGCCAGCAGTTTGACTAGCGGGAGCTACGAGCAGTACTTC.

The chain joins TRBV4-1 to TRBJ1-5; no definite D call. Looked up from germline, CDR1 is MGHRA and CDR2 is YSYEKL. CDR3 length: 16 amino acids. V lost 0 bases, J lost 0 bases, and 9 bases lay in between. The CDR3 is CASSQELTYSNQPQHF. CDR3 nucleotide sequence: TGCGCCAGCAGCCAAGAACTAACCTATAGCAATCAGCCCCAGCATTTT.

This clone was detected only once. V usage is TRBV18 and J usage is TRBJ1-1; 8 positions match TRBD1. The CDR3 consists of 13 residues. Germline V gene lookup returns CDR1 KGHSH and CDR2 LQKENI. V was clipped by 4 bases and J by 10 bases; unmatched bases: 8. CDR3 DNA: TGTGCCAGCTCACTGGGGACAGGTCAAAGAGCTTTCTTT. Translated, it gives CASSLGTGQRAFF.

The chain employs TRBV30 and TRBJ2-1, with 7 positions matching TRBD1. Germline V gives CDR1 GTSNPN, CDR2 SVGIG (reference sequence). The CDR3 is made up of 14 amino acids. After removal of 4 bases from V and 6 bases from J, the junction contained 9 bases not matched to a gene. The CDR3 protein is CAWTFRDSVNEQFF. The CDR3 nucleotides read TGTGCCTGGACCTTTCGGGACAGCGTCAATGAGCAGTTCTTC.

The chain joins TRBV6-1 to TRBJ2-7, with D perhaps matching TRBD2 (5 bases). Trimming stripped 8 bases from V and 3 bases from J, with 14 bases between. This CDR3 has 13 residues. Germline V CDR1 and CDR2: MNHNS, SASEGT. CDR3 residues: CASWERVYYEQYF. As DNA, the CDR3 is TGTGCCAGCTGGGAGAGGGTTTACTACGAGCAGTACTTC.

This clone was recorded once. The gene calls are TRBV5-6 and TRBJ2-7; 8 positions match TRBD2. This CDR3 has 17 amino acids. In germline, CDR1 is SGHDT, CDR2 YYEEEE. V lost 0 bases and J lost 2; bases outside the gene matches: 10. CDR3 amino acids: CASSLGWLAGSTYEQYF. The CDR3 coding sequence is TGTGCCAGCAGCTTGGGGTGGCTAGCGGGTAGCACCTACGAGCAGTACTTC.

This chain links TRBV21-1 with TRBJ1-1; the D call in the table, TRBD1, was not verified against the DNA. TRBV21-1 has pseudogene status. The CDR3 is made up of 15 amino acids. The CDR3 is CASSNGGTVNTEAFF. CDR3 DNA: TGTGCCAGCAGCAACGGAGGGACAGTGAACACTGAAGCTTTCTTT.

V is TRBV28 and J is TRBJ2-7, with 9 bases matching TRBD2. The trim removed 5 bases at V and 3 bases at J, leaving 8 bases unmatched. There are 15 residues in the CDR3. In germline, CDR1 is MDHEN, CDR2 SYDVKM. Here the CDR3 DNA reads TGTGCCAGCAGTACCCCGGGACTAGCCCACTACGAGCAGTACTTC. Its translation is CASSTPGLAHYEQYF.

The CDR3 region has the DNA TGTGCCAGCAGTGAAAGCCTGGAGCGAAACACCATATATTTT. Protein: CASSESLERNTIYF. V gene TRBV6-1 combines with J gene TRBJ1-3; D uncertain. The germline gives CDR1 MNHNS, CDR2 SASEGT. The CDR3 loop spans 14 amino acids. Trimming stripped 2 bases from V and 5 bases from J, with 10 bases between.

CDR3 amino acids: CASRYDRTGAYGYTF. The CDR3 DNA sequence: TGTGCCAGCAGATACGACAGAACAGGGGCCTATGGCTACACCTTC. The chain employs TRBV28 and TRBJ1-2; 7 positions agree with TRBD1. The V segment lost 6 bases and the J segment 4 bases; nucleotides outside the gene matches: 11. The CDR3 runs to 15 residues. Germline V gives CDR1 MDHEN, CDR2 SYDVKM.

CDR3 protein: CASSPLDSGELFF. The CDR3 region has the DNA TGTGCCAGCTCACCATTGGACTCCGGGGAGCTGTTTTTT. This rearrangement joins TRBV18 to TRBJ2-2; tentative D call: TRBD2 (5 bases). Germline V gene data show CDR1 as KGHSH and CDR2 as LQKENI. The CDR3 sequence is 13 residues long. The V end lost 2 bases, the J end lost 6 bases, and 7 bases lay between the germline ends.

The rearrangement uses TRBV5-1 and TRBJ2-3, with 15 nucleotides matching TRBD2. From germline, CDR1 is SGHRS and CDR2 YFSETQ. The CDR3 is 18 residues long. The J segment lost 4 bases and the V segment lost 4 bases, leaving 10 bases of the junction unmatched. The CDR3 region has the DNA TGCGCCAGCAGCCTAGGACTAGCGGGAGGGCCGAGCTCAGATACGCAGTATTTT. It translates to CASSLGLAGGPSSDTQYF. Supplemented by reference TRBV5-1 and TRBJ2-3, the full variable domain reads KAGVTQTPRYLIKTRGQQVTLSCSPISGHRSVSWYQQTPGQGLQFLFEYFSETQRNKGNFPGRFSGRQFSNSRSEMNVSTLELGDSALYLCASSLGLAGGPSSDTQYFGPGTRLTVL.

J is TRBJ2-6 and V is TRBV5-1; 8 nucleotides match TRBD1. V was pared by 1 base and J by 0 bases, with 9 bases of the junction left unmatched. From germline, CDR1 is SGHRS and CDR2 YFSETQ. CDR3 length: 19 residues. The CDR3 DNA reads as TGCGCCAGCAGCTTGTCACCGGGACAGGACCTCTCTGGGGCCAACGTCCTGACTTTC. Its translation: CASSLSPGQDLSGANVLTF.

The rearrangement joins TRBV28 to TRBJ1-5; weak D call: TRBD1 (6 bases). The CDR3 has 15 amino acids. The V and J ends lost 5 bases and 3 bases respectively, with 14 bases between them. Germline-derived CDR1 and CDR2 are MDHEN and SYDVKM. This CDR3 reads CASSPPDSLNQPQHF. The CDR3 DNA follows: TGTGCCAGCAGTCCCCCGGACAGCCTCAATCAGCCCCAGCATTTT.

This sequence joins TRBV5-6 and TRBJ2-7; a possible D gene is TRBD1 (6 bases). Germline CDR1 reads SGHDT; CDR2 reads YYEEEE. CDR3 length: 14 residues. Trimming left V 4 bases short and J 2 bases short, with 13 bases between. CDR3 bases: TGTGCCAGCAGCGTCGGACAGCTAACCTACGAGCAGTACTTC. Encoded protein: CASSVGQLTYEQYF.

This clone has a handful of counts. The gene calls are TRBV27 and TRBJ2-1; TRBD2 agrees at 7 bases. The CDR3 runs 17 residues. Germline V gene data show CDR1 as MNHEY and CDR2 as SMNVEV (reference sequence). V lost 1 base and J lost 5; bases outside the gene matches: 11. The DNA of the CDR3 is TGTGCCAGCAGTTTATATCGAAGGAGCGGGGACCACAATGAGCAGTTCTTC. Translated: CASSLYRRSGDHNEQFF.

The chain combines TRBV11-2 with TRBJ1-1; no clear D. Per the germline V gene, CDR1 is SGHAT and CDR2 is FQNNGV. The CDR3 spans 14 residues. Trimming pared 6 bases from V and 5 bases from J, leaving 16 bases between. The CDR3 is CASRRLSAGTEAFF. The CDR3 DNA sequence: TGTGCCAGCAGACGGCTCTCAGCGGGGACTGAAGCTTTCTTT.

CDR3 amino acids: CSVEAGEQYF. CDR3 coding DNA: TGCAGCGTTGAAGCGGGCGAGCAGTACTTC. The gene calls are TRBV29-1 and TRBJ2-7; no clear D. Germline V CDR1 and CDR2: SQVTM, ANQGSEA. V lost 1 base and J 6 bases, leaving 4 bases between the germline ends. The CDR3 is 10 residues long.

The chain carries TRBV30 and TRBJ2-1; no clear D. Per the germline V gene, CDR1 is GTSNPN and CDR2 is SVGIG (reference sequence). V was cut by 5 bases and J by 3 bases, with 8 bases left in between. The CDR3 sequence is 12 residues long. This CDR3 reads CAWGGGYNEQFF. In DNA, the CDR3 is TGTGCCTGGGGTGGCGGCTACAATGAGCAGTTCTTC.

This sequence joins TRBV12-5 and TRBJ1-4; 8 bases are shared with TRBD1. The length of the CDR3 is 16 residues. V was clipped by 1 base and J by 7 bases; unmatched bases: 8. Germline CDR1 reads LGHNT; CDR2 reads FRNRAP. CDR3 sequence reads: CASGLARTGSGEKLFF. The CDR3 DNA reads TGTGCTAGTGGTTTGGCCCGGACAGGGTCTGGTGAAAAACTGTTTTTT. Drawing the rest from reference TRBV12-5 and TRBJ1-4, the complete variable domain is DARVTQTPRHKVTEMGQEVTMRCQPILGHNTVFWYRQTMMQGLELLAYFRNRAPLDDSGMPKDRFSAEMPDATLATLKIQPSEPRDSAVYFCASGLARTGSGEKLFFGSGTQLSVL.

The rearrangement uses TRBV5-1 and TRBJ1-4; 9 nucleotides match TRBD1. Germline V gives CDR1 SGHRS, CDR2 YFSETQ. The V segment lost 8 bases and the J segment 1 base; nucleotides outside the gene matches: 15. The CDR3 extends over 18 amino acids. The DNA of the CDR3 is TGCGCCAGAGCAATAGTACAGGGGGCTAGTAGAACTAATGAAAAACTGTTTTTT. Translation gives CARAIVQGASRTNEKLFF.

J is TRBJ2-7 and V is TRBV27; TRBD1 aligns across 7 bases. Germline V gene sequence: CDR1 MNHEY, CDR2 SMNVEV (reference sequence). CDR3 length: 14 amino acids. J was trimmed by 3 bases and V by 5 bases; bases with no gene match: 7. The DNA of the CDR3 is TGTGCCAGCAGTAGAAAGGGGGCGGGCTACGAGCAGTACTTC. Encoded protein: CASSRKGAGYEQYF.

This chain connects TRBV19 to TRBJ2-7; weak D call: TRBD1 (5 bases). Germline CDR1 is LNHDA and CDR2 is SQIVND (reference sequence). This CDR3 is 13 amino acids long. V gave up 6 bases and J gave up 1 base, with 10 bases separating them. The CDR3 coding sequence is TGTGCCAGTAGCCGGACACTTTCCTACGAGCAGTACTTC. Translation gives CASSRTLSYEQYF.

The V call is TRBV2, the J call TRBJ2-3, with 8 bases identical to TRBD2. V trimming: 6 bases; J trimming: 4 bases; junction bases outside the gene matches: 12. The germline V gene encodes CDR1 SNHLY and CDR2 FYNNEI. This CDR3 spans 16 amino acids. CDR3 DNA sequence: TGTGCCAGCAGAGCCCGAGCGGGAGTCTACCCAGATACGCAGTATTTT. This translates into CASRARAGVYPDTQYF.

This clone was seen more than once but under ten times. The chain recombines TRBV2 with TRBJ2-7, with TRBD2 identical over 11 bases. Germline-derived CDR1 and CDR2 are SNHLY and FYNNEI. Trimming at V came to 6 bases and at J to 4 bases, leaving 8 bases not matched to a gene. This CDR3 contains 15 residues. The CDR3 region is CASSETSGIQYEQYF. The CDR3 coding sequence is TGTGCCAGCAGCGAGACTAGCGGGATACAATACGAGCAGTACTTC.

This clone was seen a few times. The chain uses TRBV6-1 and TRBJ1-5; a possible D gene is TRBD1 (6 bases). CDR1 and CDR2 (germline): MNHNS, SASEGT. This CDR3 spans 17 amino acids. V was clipped by 1 base and J by 2 bases, with 15 bases between them. The CDR3 nucleotides read TGTGCCAGCAGTGAAGATCGTCAGCACAGGGGCAATCAGCCCCAGCATTTT. It translates to CASSEDRQHRGNQPQHF.